This passage covers 21 T cell receptor beta chains from one sample sequenced in a study of blood T cell repertoires in COVID-19. Sequencing was performed with immunoSEQ multiplex PCR; in TCRdb, only in-frame clones are kept and a portion is missing. The sample includes tens of thousands of clones, roughly 72% of them seen just once. Material for sequencing was peripheral blood. Receptor source: a woman in her forties or fifties with active or convalescent COVID-19.

The count of this clone is one. The CDR3 loop is CASSQDSSGRGTDTQYF. CDR3 bases: TGTGCCAGCAGCCAAGATAGTAGCGGGAGGGGGACAGATACGCAGTATTTT. The gene calls are TRBV3-1 (or the pseudogene TRBV3-2) and TRBJ2-3; 11 bases are shared with TRBD2. CDR1 and CDR2 from the germline V gene are LGHDT and YNNKEL (reference sequence). This CDR3 contains 17 residues. V shed 0 bases and J 3 bases; nucleotides not matched to a gene: 5.

The chain carries TRBV19 and TRBJ1-1; no clear D. This CDR3 is built from 13 residues. The V gene's germline CDR1 is LNHDA and CDR2 SQIVND (reference sequence). Trimming pared 5 bases from V and 3 bases from J, leaving 10 bases between. CDR3 bases: TGTGCCAGTAGTTTACAGAGGGACACTGAAGCTTTCTTT. It translates to CASSLQRDTEAFF.

This sequence joins TRBV4-2 and TRBJ2-3, with 14 bases lining up with TRBD2. Germline-derived CDR1 and CDR2 are LGHNA and YNFKEQ. The CDR3 spans 18 residues. The junction had 4 bases not matched to a gene; V was cut back by 0 bases and J by 2 bases. In DNA, the CDR3 is TGTGCCAGCAGCCAAGAAGGGACTAGCGGGAGTATCACAGATACGCAGTATTTT. Translated, it gives CASSQEGTSGSITDTQYF.

This chain links TRBV29-1 with TRBJ1-2; 9 bases line up with TRBD1. Germline CDR1 and CDR2: SQVTM and ANQGSEA. V trimming: 3 bases; J trimming: 7 bases; junction bases outside the gene matches: 6. The CDR3 has 13 residues. The CDR3 DNA reads as TGCAGCGTTGAGGGGACAGGGATAGGTGGCTACACCTTC. Translating it yields CSVEGTGIGGYTF.

The sample holds one count of this clone. V gene TRBV30 combines with J gene TRBJ2-3; D uncertain. The CDR3 extends over 13 amino acids. V lost 3 bases, J lost 0 bases, and 7 bases lay in between. Germline CDR1 reads GTSNPN; CDR2 reads SVGIG (reference sequence). CDR3 bases: TGTGCCTGGAGGACGACTAGCACAGATACGCAGTATTTT. Amino acid sequence: CAWRTTSTDTQYF.

This chain connects TRBV4-1 to TRBJ2-5; 7 bases are shared with TRBD2. This CDR3 region has 15 residues. V shed 4 bases and J 4 bases; nucleotides not matched to a gene: 9. CDR1 and CDR2 from the germline V gene are MGHRA and YSYEKL. CDR3: CASSRVGLAVETQYF. DNA for the CDR3: TGCGCCAGCAGCCGGGTGGGGCTAGCGGTAGAGACCCAGTACTTC.

The rearrangement links TRBV24-1 to TRBJ2-2; 8 nucleotides align to TRBD1. The germline CDR1 and CDR2 sequences are KGHDR and SFDVKD. With 3 bases clipped from V and 4 bases from J, the junction kept 6 bases outside the gene matches. This CDR3 contains 16 residues. DNA for the CDR3: TGTGCCACCAGTGATGATAACAGGGGGAGCACCGGGGAGCTGTTTTTT. Residues: CATSDDNRGSTGELFF.

CDR3 region: CASSSGFGAGGQEGTDTQYF. Written as DNA, the CDR3 is TGCGCCAGCAGCTCCGGGTTCGGAGCGGGAGGTCAAGAGGGAACAGATACGCAGTATTTT. The genes are TRBV5-1 and TRBJ2-3; 9 bases are shared with TRBD2. CDR3 length: 20 amino acids. CDR1 is SGHRS and CDR2 is YFSETQ in the germline V gene. V was pared by 3 bases and J by 3 bases, with 20 bases of the junction left unmatched.

V gene TRBV7-8 combines with J gene TRBJ1-4; D is unresolved. The CDR3 is 14 amino acids. From germline, CDR1 is SGHVS and CDR2 FQNEAQ. Trimming took 5 bases from V and 8 from J, leaving 15 bases between them. CDR3 protein: CASSPRDPREKLFF. In nucleotides, the CDR3 is TGTGCCAGCAGCCCCCGGGATCCAAGAGAAAAACTGTTTTTT.

This clone has only a few counts. The J gene is TRBJ2-5, the V gene TRBV9; 7 bases agree with TRBD2. The CDR3 has 16 residues. V was pared by 0 bases and J by 2 bases, with 7 bases of the junction left unmatched. Germline V gene lookup returns CDR1 SGDLS and CDR2 YYNGEE. In nucleotides, the CDR3 is TGTGCCAGCAGCGTAGGAGAAGCGGGGCCTCAAGAGACCCAGTACTTC. Encoded protein: CASSVGEAGPQETQYF.

The genes are TRBV7-9 and TRBJ1-2; weak D call: TRBD1 (6 bases). Trimming stripped 5 bases from V and 1 base from J, with 20 bases between. In germline, CDR1 is SEHNR, CDR2 FQNEAQ (reference sequence). This CDR3 is 17 amino acids long. The CDR3 protein is CASSGQEDSRFNYGYTF. As DNA, the CDR3 is TGTGCCAGCAGCGGGCAGGAGGACAGTCGATTTAACTATGGCTACACCTTC.

J is TRBJ2-7 and V is TRBV3-1 (or the pseudogene TRBV3-2); D might be TRBD2 (7 bases). The CDR3 runs 14 residues. Germline CDR1 is LGHDT and CDR2 is YNNKEL (reference sequence). Trimming pared 3 bases from V and 4 bases from J, leaving 13 bases between. The CDR3 protein is CASSQGGGSYEQYF. CDR3 nucleotides: TGTGCCAGCAGCCAGGGCGGGGGCTCATACGAGCAGTACTTC.

This chain joins TRBV9 and TRBJ2-1; tentatively, D is TRBD2 (6 bases). The CDR3 loop spans 15 amino acids. The germline V and J ends were trimmed by 0 bases and 7 bases, with 14 bases remaining between them. Per the germline V gene, CDR1 is SGDLS and CDR2 is YYNGEE. The CDR3 region has the DNA TGTGCCAGCAGCGTAGGAATAGTAGCGGAGAATGAGCAGTTCTTC. This sequence encodes CASSVGIVAENEQFF.

V is TRBV6-6 and J is TRBJ1-2; 8 bases line up with TRBD1. Germline V gene sequence: CDR1 MNHNY, CDR2 SVGAGI (reference sequence). The V gene end was trimmed by 4 bases and the J gene end by 8 bases; junction bases not matched to a gene: 6. The CDR3 is made up of 13 amino acids. In DNA form, the CDR3 reads TGTGCCAGCAGTTTGGGACAGGCTCAGGGCTACACCTTC. Translated: CASSLGQAQGYTF.

V gene TRBV18 combines with J gene TRBJ2-1; 11 bases agree with TRBD1. CDR1 KGHSH and CDR2 LQKENI come from the germline V gene. V lost 4 bases and J lost 4; bases outside the gene matches: 6. This CDR3 is 16 amino acids long. DNA for the CDR3: TGTGCCAGCTCACGGCGGGACAGGGGGGATTACAATGAGCAGTTCTTC. Translation gives CASSRRDRGDYNEQFF.

The genes are TRBV18 and TRBJ2-7; TRBD1 matches 7 bases. V gave up 6 bases and J gave up 5 bases; unmatched junction bases: 7. This CDR3 contains 13 residues. Germline lookup yields CDR1 KGHSH and CDR2 LQKENI. In nucleotides, the CDR3 is TGTGCCAGCTCTAGACAGGGCTACAACGAGCAGTACTTC. Its protein is CASSRQGYNEQYF. The full variable domain, in which reference TRBV18 and TRBJ2-7 provide the parts outside the CDR3, is NAGVMQNPRHLVRRRGQEARLRCSPMKGHSHVYWYRQLPEEGLKFMVYLQKENIIDESGMPKERFSAEFPKEGPSILRIQQVVRGDSAAYFCASSRQGYNEQYFGPGTRLTVT.

The chain joins TRBV27 to TRBJ2-7; 9 bases are a match to TRBD1. The CDR3 contains 17 residues. CDR1 and CDR2 from the germline V gene are MNHEY and SMNVEV (reference sequence). The J segment lost 3 bases and the V segment lost 5 bases, leaving 14 bases of the junction unmatched. CDR3 bases: TGTGCCAGCAGTGTGCAGACAGGGACAGGGAAAGACTACGAGCAGTACTTC. This encodes CASSVQTGTGKDYEQYF.

The chain uses TRBV29-1 and TRBJ1-2, with 7 bases lining up with TRBD1. CDR1 and CDR2 (germline): SQVTM, ANQGSEA. This CDR3 has 12 amino acids. J gave up 4 bases and V 6 bases, and 5 bases lay outside the gene matches. The CDR3 reads CSVHRGSYGYTF. The CDR3 region has the DNA TGCAGCGTACACAGGGGCAGCTATGGCTACACCTTC.

J is TRBJ1-5 and V is TRBV10-3; a possible D gene is TRBD1 (5 bases). The CDR3 consists of 15 residues. Germline V gene data show CDR1 as ENHRY and CDR2 as SYGVKD. The V gene lost 0 bases and the J gene lost 6 bases, with 12 bases spanning the gap. The chain's CDR3 is CAISESGQAFQPQHF. The DNA for the CDR3 is TGTGCCATCAGTGAGTCGGGGCAGGCTTTTCAGCCCCAGCATTTT.

The chain joins TRBV7-2 to TRBJ1-2, with D perhaps matching TRBD1 (6 bases). The CDR3 is 15 amino acids. The V gene's germline CDR1 is SGHTA and CDR2 FQGNSA. The V and J ends lost 6 bases and 5 bases respectively, with 19 bases between them. The CDR3 DNA reads as TGTGCCAGCAGTAGTCCCGCACAGGGAAGGTATGGCTACACCTTC. Translating it yields CASSSPAQGRYGYTF. Together with reference TRBV7-2 and TRBJ1-2, the CDR3 gives the full variable domain: GAGVSQSPSNKVTEKGKDVELRCDPISGHTALYWYRQSLGQGLEFLIYFQGNSAPDKSGLPSDRFSAERTGGSVSTLTIQRTQQEDSAVYLCASSSPAQGRYGYTFGSGTRLTVV.

The chain has TRBV6-1 and TRBJ2-1; TRBD2 agrees at 8 bases. Germline CDR1 reads MNHNS; CDR2 reads SASEGT. The CDR3 contains 17 residues. The V gene end was trimmed by 4 bases and the J gene end by 8 bases; junction bases not matched to a gene: 16. DNA for the CDR3: TGTGCCAGCAGTGTACAAGCCGGGACTAGTATTTACTATGAGCAGTTCTTC. This codes for CASSVQAGTSIYYEQFF.